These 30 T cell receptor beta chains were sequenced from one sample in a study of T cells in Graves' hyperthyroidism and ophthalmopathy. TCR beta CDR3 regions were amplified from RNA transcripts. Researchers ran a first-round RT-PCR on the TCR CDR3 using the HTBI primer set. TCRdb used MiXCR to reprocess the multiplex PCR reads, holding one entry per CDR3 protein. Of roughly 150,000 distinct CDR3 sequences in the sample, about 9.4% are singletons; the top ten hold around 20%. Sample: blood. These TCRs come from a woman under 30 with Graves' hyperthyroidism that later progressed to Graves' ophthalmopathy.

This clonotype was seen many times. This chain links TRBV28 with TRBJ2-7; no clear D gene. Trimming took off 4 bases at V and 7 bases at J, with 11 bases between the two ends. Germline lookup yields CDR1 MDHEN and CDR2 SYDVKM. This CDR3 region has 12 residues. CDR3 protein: CASSWTAREQYF. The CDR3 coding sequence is TGTGCCAGCAGTTGGACGGCCCGGGAGCAGTACTTC.

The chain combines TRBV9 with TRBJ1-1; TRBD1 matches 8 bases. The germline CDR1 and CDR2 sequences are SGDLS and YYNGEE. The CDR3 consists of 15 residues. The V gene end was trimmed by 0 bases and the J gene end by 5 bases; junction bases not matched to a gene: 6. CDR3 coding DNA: TGTGCCAGCAGCGTAGTTGACAGGGGTTGGACTGAAGCTTTCTTT. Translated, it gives CASSVVDRGWTEAFF.

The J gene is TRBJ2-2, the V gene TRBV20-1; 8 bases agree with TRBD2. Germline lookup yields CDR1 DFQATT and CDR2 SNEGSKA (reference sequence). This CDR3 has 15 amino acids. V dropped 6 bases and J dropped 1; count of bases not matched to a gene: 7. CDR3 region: CSASTTSGNTGELFF. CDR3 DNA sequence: TGCAGTGCATCAACTACTAGCGGGAACACCGGGGAGCTGTTTTTT.

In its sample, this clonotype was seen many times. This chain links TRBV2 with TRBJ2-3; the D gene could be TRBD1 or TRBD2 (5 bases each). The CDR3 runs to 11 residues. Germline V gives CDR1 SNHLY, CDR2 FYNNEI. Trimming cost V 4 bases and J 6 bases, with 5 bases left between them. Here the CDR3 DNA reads TGTGCCAGCAGTGGGGGGGATACGCAGTATTTT. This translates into CASSGGDTQYF.

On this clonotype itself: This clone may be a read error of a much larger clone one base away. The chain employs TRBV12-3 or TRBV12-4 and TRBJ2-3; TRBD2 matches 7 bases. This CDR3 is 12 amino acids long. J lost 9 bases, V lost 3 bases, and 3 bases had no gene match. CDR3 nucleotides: TGTGCCAGCAGTTTTCTAGCGGCCACGCAGTATTTT. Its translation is CASSFLAATQYF.

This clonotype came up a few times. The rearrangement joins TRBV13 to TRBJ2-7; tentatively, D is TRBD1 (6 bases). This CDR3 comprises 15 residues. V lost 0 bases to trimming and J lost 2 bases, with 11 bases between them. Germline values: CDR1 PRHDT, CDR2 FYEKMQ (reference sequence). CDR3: CASSLGRDNTYEQYF. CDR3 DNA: TGTGCCAGCAGCTTAGGTAGGGACAACACCTACGAGCAGTACTTC.

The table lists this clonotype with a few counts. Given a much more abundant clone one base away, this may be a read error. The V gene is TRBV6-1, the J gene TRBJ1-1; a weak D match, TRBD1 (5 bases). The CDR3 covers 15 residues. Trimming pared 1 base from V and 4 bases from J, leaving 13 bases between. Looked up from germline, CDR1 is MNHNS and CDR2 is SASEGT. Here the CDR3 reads CASSEGGTGGTEAFF. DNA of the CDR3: TGTGCCAGCAGTGAAGGGGGTACGGGGGGCACTGAAGCTTTCTTT.

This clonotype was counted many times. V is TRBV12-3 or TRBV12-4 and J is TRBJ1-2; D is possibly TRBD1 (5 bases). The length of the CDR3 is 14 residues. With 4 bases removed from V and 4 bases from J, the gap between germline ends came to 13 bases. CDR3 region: CASSSSRRGYGYTF. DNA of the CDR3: TGTGCCAGCAGTTCCAGTAGGAGGGGCTATGGCTACACCTTC.

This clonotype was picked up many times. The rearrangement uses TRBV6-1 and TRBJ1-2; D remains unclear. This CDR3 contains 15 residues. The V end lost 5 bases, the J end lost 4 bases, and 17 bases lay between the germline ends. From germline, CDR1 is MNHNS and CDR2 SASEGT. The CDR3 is CASSPRGGIGYGYTF. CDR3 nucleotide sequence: TGTGCCAGCAGTCCCCGGGGAGGAATTGGCTATGGCTACACCTTC.

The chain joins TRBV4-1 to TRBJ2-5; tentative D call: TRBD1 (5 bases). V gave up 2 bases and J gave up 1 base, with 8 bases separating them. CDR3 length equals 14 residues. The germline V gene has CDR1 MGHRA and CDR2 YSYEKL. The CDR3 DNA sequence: TGCGCCAGCAGCCAATTGACAGCCCAAGAGACCCAGTACTTC. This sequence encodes CASSQLTAQETQYF.

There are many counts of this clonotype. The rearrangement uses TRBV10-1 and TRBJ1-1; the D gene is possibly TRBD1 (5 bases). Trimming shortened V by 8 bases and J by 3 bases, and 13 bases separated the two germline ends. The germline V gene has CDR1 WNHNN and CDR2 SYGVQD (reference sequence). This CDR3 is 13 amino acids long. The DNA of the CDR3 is TGCGCCAGCTCCAGGGATGGGTACACTGAAGCTTTCTTT. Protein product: CASSRDGYTEAFF.

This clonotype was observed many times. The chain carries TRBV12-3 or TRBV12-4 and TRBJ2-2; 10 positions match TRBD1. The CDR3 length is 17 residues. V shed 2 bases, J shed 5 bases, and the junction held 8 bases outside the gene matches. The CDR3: CASSLLGDRGITGELFF. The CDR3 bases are TGTGCCAGCAGTTTACTAGGGGACAGGGGAATAACCGGGGAGCTGTTTTTT.

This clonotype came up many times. The CDR3: CATSDFSRVYGYTF. The DNA for the CDR3 is TGTGCCACCAGTGATTTTTCCAGGGTGTATGGCTACACCTTC. The rearrangement links TRBV24-1 to TRBJ1-2; TRBD1 might be the D (5 bases). V was pared by 1 base and J by 5 bases, with 10 bases between. Germline assignment: CDR1 KGHDR and CDR2 SFDVKD. The CDR3 loop spans 14 amino acids.

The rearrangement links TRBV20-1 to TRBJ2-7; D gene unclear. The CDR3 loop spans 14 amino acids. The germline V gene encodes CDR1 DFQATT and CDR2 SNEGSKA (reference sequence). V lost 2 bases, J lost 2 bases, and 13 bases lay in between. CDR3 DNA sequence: TGCAGTGCTAGACCTTCTGCAGAAACCTACGAGCAGTACTTC. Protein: CSARPSAETYEQYF.

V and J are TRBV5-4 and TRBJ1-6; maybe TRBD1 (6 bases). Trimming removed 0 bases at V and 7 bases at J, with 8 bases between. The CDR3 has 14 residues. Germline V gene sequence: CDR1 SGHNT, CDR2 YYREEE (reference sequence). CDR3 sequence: CASSLAGDNSPLHF. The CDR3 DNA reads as TGTGCCAGCAGCTTGGCAGGGGACAATTCACCCCTCCACTTT.

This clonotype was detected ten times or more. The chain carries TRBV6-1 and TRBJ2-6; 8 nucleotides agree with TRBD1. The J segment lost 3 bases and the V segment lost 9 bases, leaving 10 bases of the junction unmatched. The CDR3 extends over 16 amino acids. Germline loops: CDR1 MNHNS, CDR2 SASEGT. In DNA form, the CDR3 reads TGTGCCAGTTTTGTGGACAGGGTCTTTGGGGCCAACGTCCTGACTTTC. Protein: CASFVDRVFGANVLTF.

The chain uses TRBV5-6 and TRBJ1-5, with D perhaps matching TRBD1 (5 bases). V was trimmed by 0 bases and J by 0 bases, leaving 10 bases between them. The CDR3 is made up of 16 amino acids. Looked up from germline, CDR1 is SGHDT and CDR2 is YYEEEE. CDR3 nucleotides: TGTGCCAGCAGCTTGGAGCGGGGCGTTAGCAATCAGCCCCAGCATTTT. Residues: CASSLERGVSNQPQHF.

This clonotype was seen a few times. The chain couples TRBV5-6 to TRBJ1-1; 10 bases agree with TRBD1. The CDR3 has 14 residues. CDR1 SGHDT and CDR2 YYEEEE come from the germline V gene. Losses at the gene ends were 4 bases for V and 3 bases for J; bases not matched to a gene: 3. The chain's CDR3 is CASSGDRGDTEAFF. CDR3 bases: TGTGCCAGCAGCGGGGACAGGGGTGACACTGAAGCTTTCTTT.

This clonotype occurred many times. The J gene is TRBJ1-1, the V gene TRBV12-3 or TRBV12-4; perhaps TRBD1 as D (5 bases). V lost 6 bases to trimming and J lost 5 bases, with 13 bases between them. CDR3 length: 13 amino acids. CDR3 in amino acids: CASSWVEGTEAFF. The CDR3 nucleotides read TGTGCCAGCAGCTGGGTGGAGGGGACTGAAGCTTTCTTT.

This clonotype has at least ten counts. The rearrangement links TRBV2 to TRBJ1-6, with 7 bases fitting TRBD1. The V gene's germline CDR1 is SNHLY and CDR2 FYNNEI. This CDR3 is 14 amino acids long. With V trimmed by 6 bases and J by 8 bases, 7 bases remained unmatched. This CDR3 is CASRTGTDHSPLHF. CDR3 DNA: TGTGCCAGCAGGACCGGGACAGACCATTCACCCCTCCACTTT. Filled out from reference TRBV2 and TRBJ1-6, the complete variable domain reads EPEVTQTPSHQVTQMGQEVILRCVPISNHLYFYWYRQILGQKVEFLVSFYNNEISEKSEIFDDQFSVERPDGSNFTLKIRSTKLEDSAMYFCASRTGTDHSPLHFGNGTRLTVT.

The DNA of the CDR3 is TGTGCCACCAGCAGCTATAGGGGAGCCAAAAACATTCAGTACTTC. The encoded protein is CATSSYRGAKNIQYF. This chain links TRBV15 with TRBJ2-4; D perhaps matches TRBD1 (5 bases). Germline CDR1 LNHNV, CDR2 YYDKDF (reference sequence). Trimming cost V 3 bases and J 0 bases, with 9 bases left between them. This CDR3 comprises 15 residues. Full variable domain (rest looked up from reference TRBV15 and TRBJ2-4): DAMVIQNPRYQVTQFGKPVTLSCSQTLNHNVMYWYQQKSSQAPKLLFHYYDKDFNNEADTPDNFQSRRPNTSFCFLDIRSPGLGDTAMYLCATSSYRGAKNIQYFGAGTRLSVL.

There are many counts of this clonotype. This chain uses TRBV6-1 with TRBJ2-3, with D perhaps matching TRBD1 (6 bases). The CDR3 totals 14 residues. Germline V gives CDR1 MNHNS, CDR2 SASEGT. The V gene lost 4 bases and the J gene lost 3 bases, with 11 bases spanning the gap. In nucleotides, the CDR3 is TGTGCCAGCAGTGTAAAGGGGGAAACAGATACGCAGTATTTT. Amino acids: CASSVKGETDTQYF.

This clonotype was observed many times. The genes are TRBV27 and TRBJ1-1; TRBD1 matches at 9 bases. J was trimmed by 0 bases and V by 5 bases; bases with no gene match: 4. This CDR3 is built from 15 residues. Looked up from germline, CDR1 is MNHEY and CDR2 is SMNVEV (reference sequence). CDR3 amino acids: CASSLTGGLNTEAFF. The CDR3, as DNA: TGTGCCAGCAGTCTAACAGGGGGCTTGAACACTGAAGCTTTCTTT.

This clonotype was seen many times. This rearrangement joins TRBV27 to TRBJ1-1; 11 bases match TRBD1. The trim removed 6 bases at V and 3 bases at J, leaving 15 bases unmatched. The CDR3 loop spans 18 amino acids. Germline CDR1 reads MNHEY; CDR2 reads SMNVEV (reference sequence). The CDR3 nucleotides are TGTGCCAGCAGACTCAGGACAGGGGGCGGTCTTTCGGACACTGAAGCTTTCTTT. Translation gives CASRLRTGGGLSDTEAFF.

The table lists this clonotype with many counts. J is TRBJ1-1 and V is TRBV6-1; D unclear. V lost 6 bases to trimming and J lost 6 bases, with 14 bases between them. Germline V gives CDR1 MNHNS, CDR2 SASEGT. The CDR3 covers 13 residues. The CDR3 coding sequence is TGTGCCAGCAGAGCTACCCTTGGGGCTGAAGCTTTCTTT. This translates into CASRATLGAEAFF.

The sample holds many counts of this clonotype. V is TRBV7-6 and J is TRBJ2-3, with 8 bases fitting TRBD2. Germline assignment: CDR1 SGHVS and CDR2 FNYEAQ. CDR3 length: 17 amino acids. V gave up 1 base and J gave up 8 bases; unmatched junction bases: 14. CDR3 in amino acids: CASSLDQAGVGVGTQYF. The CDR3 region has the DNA TGTGCCAGCAGCTTAGATCAAGCGGGAGTAGGGGTCGGTACGCAGTATTTT. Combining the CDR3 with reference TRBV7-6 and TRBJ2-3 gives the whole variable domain GAGVSQSPRYKVTKRGQDVALRCDPISGHVSLYWYRQALGQGPEFLTYFNYEAQQDKSGLPNDRFSAERPEGSISTLTIQRTEQRDSAMYRCASSLDQAGVGVGTQYFGPGTRLTVL.

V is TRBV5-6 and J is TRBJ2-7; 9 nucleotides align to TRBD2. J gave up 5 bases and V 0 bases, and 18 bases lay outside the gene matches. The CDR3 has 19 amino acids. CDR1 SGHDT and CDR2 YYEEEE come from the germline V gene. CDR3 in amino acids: CASSLVSGLAQRVAHEQYF. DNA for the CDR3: TGTGCCAGCAGCTTGGTAAGCGGACTAGCGCAACGAGTGGCCCACGAGCAGTACTTC.

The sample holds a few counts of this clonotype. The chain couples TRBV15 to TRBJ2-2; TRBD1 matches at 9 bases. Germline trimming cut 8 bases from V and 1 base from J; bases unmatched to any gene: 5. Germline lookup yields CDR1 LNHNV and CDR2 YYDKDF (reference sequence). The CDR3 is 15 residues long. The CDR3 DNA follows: TGTGCCACCGAGTTGGGACAGGGGAACACCGGGGAGCTGTTTTTT. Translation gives CATELGQGNTGELFF.

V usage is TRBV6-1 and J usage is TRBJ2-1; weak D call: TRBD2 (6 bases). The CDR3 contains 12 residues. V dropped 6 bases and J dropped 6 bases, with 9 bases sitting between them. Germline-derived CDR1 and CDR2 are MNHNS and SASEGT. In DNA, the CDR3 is TGTGCCAGCAGCATGACTAGCAATGAGCAGTTCTTC. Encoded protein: CASSMTSNEQFF.

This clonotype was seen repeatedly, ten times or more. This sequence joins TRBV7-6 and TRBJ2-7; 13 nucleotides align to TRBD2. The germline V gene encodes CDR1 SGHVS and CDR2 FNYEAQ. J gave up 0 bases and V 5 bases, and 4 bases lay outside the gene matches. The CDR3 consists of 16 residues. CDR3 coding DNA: TGTGCCAGCAGCCCCTGGACTAGCGGGAGCTCCTACGAGCAGTACTTC. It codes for CASSPWTSGSSYEQYF.